This T cell receptor (beta chain) derives from a study of blood T cell repertoires in COVID-19. The germline CDR1 and CDR2 sequences are SGHTA and FQGTGA. The V and J ends lost 2 bases and 3 bases, in that order; junction bases with no gene match: 12. CDR3 length: 19 amino acids. Using immunoSEQ multiplex PCR, the repertoire was profiled, and TCRdb retains in-frame clones only, with some absent. The table includes roughly 250,000 clones, around 88% detected once. Sequenced input: peripheral blood. The chain is built from TRBV7-3 and TRBJ2-3; 12 positions match TRBD2. The origin of this receptor is a man between 25 and 39 years old with acute or convalescent COVID-19. The CDR3 coding sequence is TGTGCCAGCAGCTTACCGCCCTCGACTAGCGGGAGCGAGACAGATACGCAGTATTTT. Translation: CASSLPPSTSGSETDTQYF.